Listed below are T cell receptor beta chains from one sample, sequenced in a study of shared clonotypes between healthy human individuals. Some clones are missing from TCRdb's copy, which holds only in-frame ones; the method was immunoSEQ multiplex PCR. The sample consists of over a million clones, 75% to 80% of them appearing once. Sample: memory CD4+ T cells from PBMCs. These receptors were obtained from a man between 18 and 29 years old in good health. Some clones in this sample may be carry-over from other donors' samples. CDR3s include the opening cysteine and the closing phenylalanine or tryptophan. The D gene is left open where the match is weak. Size is omitted from some rows. Given values are once, few, many or a class for expanded clones.

>TRBJ1-1|TRBV2|-|TRBD1
CASTGGSRPKAFF
TGTGCCTCAACAGGGGGGTCCCGGCCTAAAGCTTTCTTT
>TRBJ2-1|TRBV11-3|-|-
CASSPQTTGNEQFF
TGTGCCAGCAGCCCCCAAACGACGGGCAATGAGCAGTTCTTC
>TRBJ1-4|TRBV5-5|-|TRBD1
CASSLGDRGGEKLFF
TGTGCCAGCAGCTTGGGGGACAGGGGCGGCGAAAAACTGTTTTTT
>TRBJ1-2|TRBV28|-|TRBD1
CASSSLGTGDYGYTF
TGTGCCAGCAGTTCCCTGGGGACAGGGGACTATGGCTACACCTTC
>TRBJ2-2|TRBV5-5|-|-
CASSLVLAPGELFF
TGTGCCAGCAGCTTGGTCCTAGCCCCCGGGGAGCTGTTTTTT
>TRBJ2-1|TRBV2|few|-
CASSDGGPSYNEQFF
TGTGCCAGCAGTGACGGAGGACCAAGCTACAATGAGCAGTTCTTC
>TRBJ2-3|TRBV5-1|-|TRBD1
CASSLRTGQGSDTQYF
TGCGCCAGCAGCTTGAGGACGGGACAGGGCTCAGATACGCAGTATTTT
>TRBJ2-1|TRBV14|few|-
CASSHQLIYNEQFF
TGTGCCAGCAGCCATCAGCTAATCTACAATGAGCAGTTCTTC
>TRBJ2-7|TRBV5-4|once|TRBD1
CASSLGQGRSYEQYF
TGTGCCAGCAGCTTGGGACAGGGACGCTCGTACGAGCAGTACTTC
>TRBJ2-7|TRBV30|-|TRBD1
CAWRVQGLSSYEQYF
TGTGCCTGGAGGGTACAGGGGTTAAGCTCCTACGAGCAGTACTTC
>TRBJ2-5|TRBV18|-|TRBD2
CASSPASGSETQYF
TGTGCCAGCTCACCAGCTAGCGGGAGTGAGACCCAGTACTTC
>TRBJ2-5|TRBV19|-|-
CASSQTSIPGETQYF
TGTGCCAGTAGCCAAACTAGCATCCCTGGGGAGACCCAGTACTTC
>TRBJ2-2|TRBV2|few|TRBD2
CASGGLATNTGELFF
TGTGCCAGCGGGGGACTAGCAACGAACACCGGGGAGCTGTTTTTT